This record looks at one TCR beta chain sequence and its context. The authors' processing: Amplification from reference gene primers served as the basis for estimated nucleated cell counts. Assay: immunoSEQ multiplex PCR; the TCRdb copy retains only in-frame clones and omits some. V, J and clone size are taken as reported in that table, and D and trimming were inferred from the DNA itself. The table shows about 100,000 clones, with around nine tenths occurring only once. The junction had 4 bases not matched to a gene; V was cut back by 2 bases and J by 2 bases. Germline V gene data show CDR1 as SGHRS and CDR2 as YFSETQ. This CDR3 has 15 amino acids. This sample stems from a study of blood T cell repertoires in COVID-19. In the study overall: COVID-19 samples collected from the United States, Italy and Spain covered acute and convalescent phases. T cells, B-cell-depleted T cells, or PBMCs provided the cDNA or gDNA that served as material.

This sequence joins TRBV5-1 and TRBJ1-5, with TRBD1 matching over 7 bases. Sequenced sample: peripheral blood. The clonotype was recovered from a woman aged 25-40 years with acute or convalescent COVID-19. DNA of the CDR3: TGCGCCAGCAGCTTACAGGGGAGCGGCAATCAGCCCCAGCATTTT. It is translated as CASSLQGSGNQPQHF. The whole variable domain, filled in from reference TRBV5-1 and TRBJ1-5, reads KAGVTQTPRYLIKTRGQQVTLSCSPISGHRSVSWYQQTPGQGLQFLFEYFSETQRNKGNFPGRFSGRQFSNSRSEMNVSTLELGDSALYLCASSLQGSGNQPQHFGDGTRLSIL.